The clone carrying this T cell receptor beta chain showed up many times. What it binds is unknown. These data originate in a study of blood T cells in healthy people across ages. General observations from the study: CMV infection status of these donors was not known. Per million T cells, TCR beta diversity dropped about linearly as age rose.

PCR was performed a second time for roughly 6 to 12 cycles using a sample-barcoded 5' primer and a J-beta primer mix. Carrying 12 random nucleotides, a template-switch adaptor labeled each individual cDNA molecule. A single record per CDR3 protein comes from TCRdb applying MiXCR to the 5' RACE reads. The table records 1.5 million or so distinct CDR3 sequences, around 40% of them present only once. CDR1 and CDR2 from the germline V gene are ENHRY and SYGVKD. The length of the CDR3 is 14 residues. Trimming stripped 3 bases from V and 6 bases from J, with 12 bases between. Sequencing used blood. This rearrangement joins TRBV10-3 to TRBJ2-4; D perhaps matches TRBD2 (5 bases). This receptor was identified in a woman under 30 in good health. Here the CDR3 DNA reads TGTGCCATCAGTGATCCCGGGGTGTTAAACATTCAGTACTTC. This encodes CAISDPGVLNIQYF.